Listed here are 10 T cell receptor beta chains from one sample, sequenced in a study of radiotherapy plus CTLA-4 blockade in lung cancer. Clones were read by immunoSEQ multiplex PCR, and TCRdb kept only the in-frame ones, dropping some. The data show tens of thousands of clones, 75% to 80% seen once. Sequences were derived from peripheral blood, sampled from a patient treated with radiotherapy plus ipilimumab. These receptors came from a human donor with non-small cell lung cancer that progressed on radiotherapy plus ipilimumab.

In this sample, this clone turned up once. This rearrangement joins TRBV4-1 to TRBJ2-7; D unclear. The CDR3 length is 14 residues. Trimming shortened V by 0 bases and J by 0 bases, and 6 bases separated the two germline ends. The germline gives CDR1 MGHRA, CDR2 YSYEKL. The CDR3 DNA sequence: TGCGCCAGCAGCCAAGATCCGGTCTCCTACGAGCAGTACTTC. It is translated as CASSQDPVSYEQYF.

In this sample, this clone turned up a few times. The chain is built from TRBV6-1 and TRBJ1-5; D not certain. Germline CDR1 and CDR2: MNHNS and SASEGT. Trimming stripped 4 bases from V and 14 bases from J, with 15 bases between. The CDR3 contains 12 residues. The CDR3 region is CASSGLRELKHF. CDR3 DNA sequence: TGTGCCAGCAGTGGGTTGAGGGAGTTGAAGCATTTT.

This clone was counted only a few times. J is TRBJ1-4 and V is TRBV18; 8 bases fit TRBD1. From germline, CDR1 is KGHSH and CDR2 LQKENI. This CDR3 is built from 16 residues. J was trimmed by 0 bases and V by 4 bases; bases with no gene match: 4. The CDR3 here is CASSLGTGATNEKLFF. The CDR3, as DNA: TGTGCCAGCTCACTAGGGACAGGAGCAACTAATGAAAAACTGTTTTTT.

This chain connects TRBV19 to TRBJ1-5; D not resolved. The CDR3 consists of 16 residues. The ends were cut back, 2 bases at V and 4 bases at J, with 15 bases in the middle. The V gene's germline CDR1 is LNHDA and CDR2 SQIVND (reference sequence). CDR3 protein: CASSIRVISGNQPQHF. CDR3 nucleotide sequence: TGTGCCAGTAGTATACGAGTCATCAGCGGGAATCAGCCCCAGCATTTT.

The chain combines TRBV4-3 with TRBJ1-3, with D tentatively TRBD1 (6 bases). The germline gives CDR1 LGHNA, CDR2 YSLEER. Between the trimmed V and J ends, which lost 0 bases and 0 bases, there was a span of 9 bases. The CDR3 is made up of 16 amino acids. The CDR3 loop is CASSQDQGISGNTIYF. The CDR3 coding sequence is TGCGCCAGCAGCCAAGATCAGGGGATCTCTGGAAACACCATATATTTT.

CDR3 protein: CASRDGTVGEKLFF. The CDR3 DNA is TGTGCCAGCAGGGACGGGACAGTAGGAGAAAAACTGTTTTTT. The V and J genes are TRBV2 and TRBJ1-4; 7 nucleotides align to TRBD1. The germline V gene has CDR1 SNHLY and CDR2 FYNNEI. The V segment lost 6 bases and the J segment 8 bases; nucleotides outside the gene matches: 9. This CDR3 spans 14 amino acids.

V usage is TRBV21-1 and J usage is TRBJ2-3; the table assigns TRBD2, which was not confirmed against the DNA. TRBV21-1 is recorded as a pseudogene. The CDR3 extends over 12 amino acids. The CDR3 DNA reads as TGTGCCAGCAGCCGTCTGGGGGGGACGCAGTATTTT. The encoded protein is CASSRLGGTQYF.

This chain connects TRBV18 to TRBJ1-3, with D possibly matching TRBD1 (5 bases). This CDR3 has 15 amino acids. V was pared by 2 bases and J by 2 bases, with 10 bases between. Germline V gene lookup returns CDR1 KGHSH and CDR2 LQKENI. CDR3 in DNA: TGTGCCAGCTCACCAGGATCAGGGCCTGGAAACACCATATATTTT. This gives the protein CASSPGSGPGNTIYF.

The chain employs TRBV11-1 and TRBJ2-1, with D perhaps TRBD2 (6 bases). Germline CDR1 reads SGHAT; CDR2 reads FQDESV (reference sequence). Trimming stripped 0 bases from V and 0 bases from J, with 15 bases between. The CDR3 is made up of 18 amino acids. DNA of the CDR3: TGTGCCAGCAGCTTAGCGGACGGGCGGGGCTACTCCTACAATGAGCAGTTCTTC. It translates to CASSLADGRGYSYNEQFF.

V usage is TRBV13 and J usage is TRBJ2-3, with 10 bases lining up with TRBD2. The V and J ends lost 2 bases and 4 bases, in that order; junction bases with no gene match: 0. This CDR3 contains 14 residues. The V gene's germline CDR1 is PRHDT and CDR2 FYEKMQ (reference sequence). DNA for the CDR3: TGTGCCAGCAGCTTAAGCGGGGGGGCAGATACGCAGTATTTT. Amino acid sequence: CASSLSGGADTQYF.